The table lists the clone carrying this TCR beta chain with a count of one. The target antigen is unknown. Clones were sequenced by immunoSEQ multiplex PCR, and TCRdb holds only the in-frame ones, with some missing. Counted here are approximately 92,000 clones, 80% to 90% occurring once; the ten biggest clones make up about 9.4%. The data were taken from a study of T cell responses to AZD1222 COVID-19 vaccine. Study-wide context: Pooling of second doses given at about 4 or about 12 weeks was done.

Study-wide results and caveats: Clonal diversity was possibly underestimated, and white British individuals and females predominated among donors. In the spike-specific TCR repertoire, nearly half reportedly target unmutated variant regions. Only after the peak T cell response were repertoires sampled.

This CDR3 contains 13 residues. V was pared by 7 bases and J by 7 bases, with 8 bases of the junction left unmatched. In germline, CDR1 is MNHEY, CDR2 SVGAGI. The V call is TRBV6-5, the J call TRBJ2-5; TRBD1 aligns across 8 bases. The sequencing used peripheral blood, collected on day 0 of AZD1222 vaccination. The clonotype was recovered from an adult in good health. The CDR3 DNA sequence: TGTGCCAGCACCCAGACAGGGGTTGGGACCCAGTACTTC. It codes for CASTQTGVGTQYF.